These 27 T cell receptor beta chains share one sample of origin, sequenced in a study of technical replicates of blood from a handful of donors. The repertoire was sequenced with immunoSEQ multiplex PCR; TCRdb's copy has only in-frame clones and lacks some. The sample lists tens of thousands of clones; roughly 94% were seen once. What was sequenced was T cells isolated from PBMCs. These receptors were obtained from a human donor in good health.

The chain combines TRBV27 with TRBJ2-1; tentative D call: TRBD1 (5 bases). V gave up 6 bases and J gave up 2 bases, with 17 bases separating them. The germline V gene encodes CDR1 MNHEY and CDR2 SMNVEV (reference sequence). The CDR3 is 16 amino acids. The CDR3 loop is CASRVGAPSAYNEQFF. CDR3 nucleotides: TGTGCCAGCAGGGTTGGGGCCCCCAGTGCCTACAATGAGCAGTTCTTC.

The chain is built from TRBV5-1 and TRBJ2-3; TRBD2 might be the D (5 bases). The CDR3 loop spans 15 amino acids. V was cut by 4 bases and J by 6 bases, with 18 bases left in between. From germline, CDR1 is SGHRS and CDR2 YFSETQ. CDR3 amino acids: CASSVYAEAMDTQYF. CDR3 nucleotide sequence: TGCGCCAGCAGCGTTTACGCGGAGGCTATGGATACGCAGTATTTT.

The chain uses TRBV7-9 and TRBJ2-7; D is unresolved. V was pared by 0 bases and J by 0 bases, with 12 bases between. Looked up from germline, CDR1 is SEHNR and CDR2 is FQNEAQ (reference sequence). The CDR3 is 16 amino acids. The CDR3 protein is CASSLARDSISYEQYF. CDR3 bases: TGTGCCAGCAGCTTAGCCAGAGACTCCATCTCCTACGAGCAGTACTTC.

The rearrangement links TRBV30 to TRBJ2-1; D might be TRBD1 (6 bases). The V gene lost 3 bases and the J gene lost 11 bases, with 20 bases spanning the gap. Looked up from germline, CDR1 is GTSNPN and CDR2 is SVGIG (reference sequence). The CDR3 loop spans 14 amino acids. CDR3: CAWSPGPQGQQQFF. The CDR3 DNA follows: TGTGCCTGGAGCCCCGGCCCACAGGGTCAGCAGCAGTTCTTC. Drawing the rest from reference TRBV30 and TRBJ2-1, the complete variable domain is SQTIHQWPATLVQPVGSPLSLECTVEGTSNPNLYWYRQAAGRGLQLLFYSVGIGQISSEVPQNLSASRPQDRQFILSSKKLLLSDSGFYLCAWSPGPQGQQQFFGPGTRLTVL.

J is TRBJ2-3 and V is TRBV10-3; 9 bases agree with TRBD2. Trimming at V came to 0 bases and at J to 3 bases, leaving 7 bases not matched to a gene. The germline V gene encodes CDR1 ENHRY and CDR2 SYGVKD. This CDR3 contains 17 residues. This CDR3 reads CAISESIPSGTTDTQYF. CDR3 coding DNA: TGTGCCATCAGTGAGTCGATCCCTAGCGGGACTACAGATACGCAGTATTTT.

V gene TRBV4-1 combines with J gene TRBJ2-5; D remains unclear. Germline CDR1 is MGHRA and CDR2 is YSYEKL. This CDR3 has 14 residues. Trimming removed 2 bases at V and 4 bases at J, with 11 bases between. CDR3 sequence reads: CASSQSGLAETQYF. The DNA of the CDR3 is TGCGCCAGCAGCCAATCGGGTCTGGCAGAGACCCAGTACTTC.

The chain carries TRBV15 and TRBJ2-4, with 8 bases identical to TRBD1. CDR3 length equals 14 residues. Trimming cost V 5 bases and J 12 bases; bases outside gene matches: 12. Germline CDR1 reads LNHNV; CDR2 reads YYDKDF (reference sequence). CDR3 coding DNA: TGTGCCACCAGCGAGACGGACAGGGCGGCGACTCAGTACTTC. This sequence encodes CATSETDRAATQYF.

V gene TRBV15 combines with J gene TRBJ2-1; TRBD2 matches 11 bases. Trimming at V came to 6 bases and at J to 8 bases, leaving 9 bases not matched to a gene. Germline V lookup: CDR1 LNHNV, CDR2 YYDKDF (reference sequence). The CDR3 is made up of 15 amino acids. The CDR3 loop reads CATSSLAGEGDEQFF. CDR3 DNA sequence: TGTGCCACCAGTTCACTAGCGGGAGAGGGGGATGAGCAGTTCTTC. Combining the CDR3 with reference TRBV15 and TRBJ2-1 gives the whole variable domain DAMVIQNPRYQVTQFGKPVTLSCSQTLNHNVMYWYQQKSSQAPKLLFHYYDKDFNNEADTPDNFQSRRPNTSFCFLDIRSPGLGDTAMYLCATSSLAGEGDEQFFGPGTRLTVL.

The chain uses TRBV10-1 and TRBJ2-3, with D possibly TRBD2 on 7 matching bases. Germline assignment: CDR1 WNHNN and CDR2 SYGVQD (reference sequence). Between the trimmed V and J ends, which lost 2 bases and 3 bases, there was a span of 12 bases. The CDR3 consists of 15 residues. The CDR3 reads CASSEGGAETDTQYF. The CDR3 region has the DNA TGCGCCAGCAGTGAGGGGGGGGCCGAGACAGATACGCAGTATTTT.

The J gene is TRBJ1-1, the V gene TRBV4-1; 9 nucleotides line up with TRBD1. Germline loops: CDR1 MGHRA, CDR2 YSYEKL. V shed 0 bases, J shed 5 bases, and the junction held 7 bases outside the gene matches. This CDR3 is built from 16 residues. CDR3 nucleotides: TGCGCCAGCAGCCAAGATACAGGGGGCGCGCGGACTGAAGCTTTCTTT. This gives the protein CASSQDTGGARTEAFF.

This chain joins TRBV5-5 and TRBJ2-2; TRBD1 matches 9 bases. The CDR3 is 14 residues long. With V trimmed by 2 bases and J by 6 bases, 2 bases remained unmatched. CDR1 is SGHKS, CDR2 YYEKEE, per germline (reference sequence). The chain's CDR3 is CASSLTGGPGELFF. The DNA for the CDR3 is TGTGCCAGCAGCTTAACAGGGGGCCCCGGGGAGCTGTTTTTT.

The gene calls are TRBV6-5 and TRBJ1-5, with 10 nucleotides matching TRBD1. Germline CDR1 MNHEY, CDR2 SVGAGI. This CDR3 is built from 13 residues. J gave up 6 bases and V 6 bases, and 2 bases lay outside the gene matches. For the CDR3, the DNA is TGTGCCAGCAGCGACAGGGGGCCTCAGCCCCAGCATTTT. This encodes CASSDRGPQPQHF.

This chain links TRBV5-8 with TRBJ2-1; weak D call: TRBD2 (5 bases). Germline CDR1 SGHTS, CDR2 YDEGEE. This CDR3 has 11 residues. The germline V and J ends were trimmed by 4 bases and 10 bases, with 9 bases remaining between them. The CDR3 region has the DNA TGTGCCAGCAGCCCAAGGAGGGAGCAGTTCTTC. This translates into CASSPRREQFF.

This chain uses TRBV7-9 with TRBJ1-3, with D tentatively TRBD1 (6 bases). The germline CDR1 and CDR2 sequences are SEHNR and FQNEAQ (reference sequence). The CDR3 covers 17 residues. V was clipped by 4 bases and J by 0 bases, with 16 bases between them. Here the CDR3 DNA reads TGTGCCAGCAGCTCGCGAACAGGGATTCTCTCTGGAAACACCATATATTTT. Encoded protein: CASSSRTGILSGNTIYF.

The chain is built from TRBV21-1 and TRBJ1-5; whether TRBD1, the table's D call, matches the DNA was not checked. TRBV21-1 is a pseudogene segment. The CDR3 consists of 18 residues. The CDR3 DNA is TGTGCCAGCAGCAAAGGATGCGTGGGGGCGCACCCCGCGGAGCCCCAGCATTTT. As protein: CASSKGCVGAHPAEPQHF.

The chain joins TRBV27 to TRBJ2-7; 8 positions agree with TRBD1. This CDR3 has 15 amino acids. Per the germline V gene, CDR1 is MNHEY and CDR2 is SMNVEV (reference sequence). The J segment lost 2 bases and the V segment lost 2 bases, leaving 5 bases of the junction unmatched. The CDR3 DNA follows: TGTGCCAGCAGTTTAAGAACAGGGGGGACCTACGAGCAGTACTTC. It codes for CASSLRTGGTYEQYF.

The chain combines TRBV30 with TRBJ1-1; 8 bases agree with TRBD1. The CDR3 totals 13 residues. After removal of 5 bases from V and 5 bases from J, the junction contained 7 bases not matched to a gene. Germline V gene data show CDR1 as GTSNPN and CDR2 as SVGIG (reference sequence). The CDR3 reads CAWGRGPGTEAFF. The CDR3 DNA reads TGTGCCTGGGGCAGGGGGCCGGGGACTGAAGCTTTCTTT.

The CDR3 DNA sequence: TGTGCCAGTAGCGCCGACAGCCGTTACGAGCAGTACTTC. Its protein product is CASSADSRYEQYF. V is TRBV19 and J is TRBJ2-7; tentative D call: TRBD1 (5 bases). V lost 6 bases to trimming and J lost 4 bases, with 13 bases between them. CDR3 length equals 13 residues. Germline V gene data show CDR1 as LNHDA and CDR2 as SQIVND (reference sequence).

The gene calls are TRBV5-1 and TRBJ2-7; 10 bases are a match to TRBD2. V lost 6 bases and J lost 4; bases outside the gene matches: 7. This CDR3 contains 14 residues. The germline gives CDR1 SGHRS, CDR2 YFSETQ. The CDR3 is CASKSSGREYEQYF. CDR3 in DNA: TGCGCCAGCAAATCTAGCGGGAGAGAATACGAGCAGTACTTC.

This chain connects TRBV7-9 to TRBJ2-2; 8 bases match TRBD1. Per the germline V gene, CDR1 is SEHNR and CDR2 is FQNEAQ (reference sequence). J lost 6 bases, V lost 6 bases, and 15 bases had no gene match. The CDR3 runs to 17 residues. Written as DNA, the CDR3 is TGTGCCAGCAGAACCAACAAGGGGCAGGGGGCGTCCGGGGAGCTGTTTTTT. This translates into CASRTNKGQGASGELFF.

V usage is TRBV2 and J usage is TRBJ1-5; tentatively, D is TRBD1 (5 bases). Between the trimmed V and J ends, which lost 7 bases and 4 bases, there was a span of 8 bases. The CDR3 contains 12 residues. Germline CDR1 SNHLY, CDR2 FYNNEI. The CDR3 DNA reads TGTGCCAGCATGGGACTTAATCAGCCCCAGCATTTT. Translation: CASMGLNQPQHF.

The J gene is TRBJ2-1, the V gene TRBV9; a weak D match, TRBD2 (7 bases). Germline V gene data show CDR1 as SGDLS and CDR2 as YYNGEE. CDR3 length: 14 amino acids. The V and J ends lost 7 bases and 5 bases respectively, with 16 bases between them. CDR3 sequence (DNA): TGTGCCAGCGGCCTGGGGGGGCCTCACAATGAGCAGTTCTTC. The encoded protein is CASGLGGPHNEQFF.

The rearrangement uses TRBV7-6 and TRBJ1-5, with a tentative D call TRBD1 (6 bases). Germline lookup yields CDR1 SGHVS and CDR2 FNYEAQ. Trimming removed 0 bases from V and 0 bases from J, with 9 bases in between. The CDR3 sequence is 16 residues long. This chain's CDR3 is CASSLADSHSNQPQHF. Written as DNA, the CDR3 is TGTGCCAGCAGCTTAGCGGACAGTCATAGCAATCAGCCCCAGCATTTT. Variable domain in full (rest from reference TRBV7-6 and TRBJ1-5): GAGVSQSPRYKVTKRGQDVALRCDPISGHVSLYWYRQALGQGPEFLTYFNYEAQQDKSGLPNDRFSAERPEGSISTLTIQRTEQRDSAMYRCASSLADSHSNQPQHFGDGTRLSIL.

The chain is built from TRBV6-1 and TRBJ1-3; D possibly corresponds to TRBD1 (5 bases). Germline CDR1 is MNHNS and CDR2 is SASEGT. The CDR3 totals 14 residues. V lost 7 bases, J lost 0 bases, and 10 bases lay in between. The CDR3 sequence: CASMGLYSGNTIYF. Written as DNA, the CDR3 is TGTGCCAGCATGGGACTCTACTCTGGAAACACCATATATTTT.

The chain combines TRBV18 with TRBJ2-7; TRBD2 agrees at 8 bases. CDR1 is KGHSH, CDR2 LQKENI, per germline. V lost 6 bases, J lost 0 bases, and 4 bases stayed unmatched. The CDR3 is 14 residues long. The CDR3 coding sequence is TGTGCCAGCTCCTTACTAGCGGCCTCCTACGAGCAGTACTTC. Amino acids: CASSLLAASYEQYF.

This chain joins TRBV2 and TRBJ1-2; the match to TRBD1 covers 7 bases. Losses at the gene ends were 6 bases for V and 1 base for J; bases not matched to a gene: 2. Germline V lookup: CDR1 SNHLY, CDR2 FYNNEI. The CDR3 extends over 13 amino acids. CDR3 nucleotides: TGTGCCAGCAGGAGGGACAGTAACTATGGCTACACCTTC. Encoded protein: CASRRDSNYGYTF.

The rearrangement links TRBV9 to TRBJ2-3; 10 bases match TRBD2. The CDR3 runs 21 residues. The germline gives CDR1 SGDLS, CDR2 YYNGEE. With V trimmed by 1 base and J by 3 bases, 20 bases remained unmatched. Here the CDR3 reads CASSVIERSMPSGSETDTQYF. The CDR3 DNA reads as TGTGCCAGCAGCGTAATAGAGAGATCTATGCCTAGCGGGAGTGAAACAGATACGCAGTATTTT.